This TCR beta chain was identified during a study of blood T cell repertoires in COVID-19. Study background: The United States, Italy and Spain provided the acute and convalescent COVID-19 samples. T cells, B-cell-depleted T cells, or PBMCs provided the cDNA or gDNA that served as material.

This clone was counted between two and nine times. Germline lookup yields CDR1 SGHNT and CDR2 YYREEE (reference sequence). This CDR3 has 13 amino acids. The V gene lost 0 bases and the J gene lost 1 base, with 5 bases spanning the gap. In the authors' methods: Amplifying reference gene primers gave estimates of nucleated cell counts. TCRdb's copy holds only in-frame clones and misses some; the assay was immunoSEQ multiplex PCR. From that table come the V and J calls and clone size; the DNA was used to work out D and trimming. The sample consists of approximately 500,000 clones, approximately 83% of them appearing once.

This TCR was recovered from a human donor in a cohort sampled during active COVID-19. This sequence joins TRBV5-4 and TRBJ2-7, with D hard to call. The sequenced sample was peripheral blood. CDR3 loop: CASSLGASYEQYF. DNA of the CDR3: TGTGCCAGCAGCTTGGGGGCTTCCTACGAGCAGTACTTC. Supplemented by reference TRBV5-4 and TRBJ2-7, the full variable domain reads ETGVTQSPTHLIKTRGQQVTLRCSSQSGHNTVSWYQQALGQGPQFIFQYYREEENGRGNFPPRFSGLQFPNYSSELNVNALELDDSALYLCASSLGASYEQYFGPGTRLTVT.